Listed below are T cell receptor beta chains from one sample, sequenced in a study of sequential checkpoint blockade in melanoma. Clones were read by immunoSEQ multiplex PCR, and TCRdb kept only the in-frame ones, dropping some. The table shows roughly 19,000 clones, with about four fifths occurring only once. The specimen was CD8+ T cells sorted from blood (inferred from file names), collected from a patient given nivolumab and ipilimumab in sequence. All receptors derive from a human donor with melanoma. CDR3s include the opening cysteine and the closing phenylalanine or tryptophan. D genes are given only for firm matches. Rows may omit the clone size; those that give it use once, few, many or a size class.

-	TRBV29-1	TRBJ1-1	-	CSLTVGTEAFF	TGCAGCCTGACAGTTGGCACTGAAGCTTTCTTT
TRBD2	TRBV5-1	TRBJ2-3	-	CASTGRGSTDTQYF	TGCGCCAGCACCGGGAGGGGGAGTACAGATACGCAGTATTTT
-	TRBV13	TRBJ2-7	-	CASSFTGSYEQYF	TGTGCCAGCAGCTTTACAGGCTCCTACGAGCAGTACTTC
-	TRBV30	TRBJ2-7	-	CAWSVTGTYEQYF	TGTGCCTGGAGTGTTACAGGAACCTACGAGCAGTACTTC
TRBD1	TRBV5-4	TRBJ1-4	-	CASSLGTGGTNEKLFF	TGTGCCAGCAGCTTGGGTACAGGGGGCACTAATGAAAAACTGTTTTTT
TRBD2	TRBV27	TRBJ2-3	-	CASRGGVPHTQYF	TGTGCCAGCAGGGGGGGGGTTCCCCATACGCAGTATTTT
-	TRBV21-1	TRBJ2-7	few	CASRSAKRGQGAPPTSSYEQYF	TGTGCCAGCCGTTCGGCCAAGCGGGGCCAGGGGGCGCCCCCAACGAGCTCCTACGAGCAGTACTTC
-	TRBV5-4	TRBJ2-7	few	CASSQDFGRVGSYEQYF	TGCGCCAGCAGCCAAGATTTCGGCAGGGTAGGGTCCTACGAGCAGTACTTC
-	TRBV9	TRBJ1-1	-	CASSESGAGGTEAFF	TGTGCCAGCAGCGAGAGCGGGGCTGGGGGTACTGAAGCTTTCTTT
TRBD1	TRBV7-8	TRBJ2-7	-	CASSLARTGGYEQYF	TGTGCCAGCAGCTTAGCGAGGACAGGGGGTTACGAGCAGTACTTC
-	TRBV6-5	TRBJ2-5	-	CASSYSNPGGETQYF	TGTGCCAGCAGTTACTCGAATCCAGGAGGAGAGACCCAGTACTTC
-	TRBV7-2	TRBJ1-2	once	CASSPAGGVGLNYGYTF	TGTGCCAGCAGCCCCGCCGGAGGCGTCGGACTTAACTATGGCTACACCTTC
TRBD1	TRBV7-9	TRBJ1-1	few	CASSSGQADTEAFF	TGTGCCAGCAGCTCGGGACAGGCAGACACTGAAGCTTTCTTT
-	TRBV27	TRBJ1-4	once	CASSLSVHSTNEKLFF	TGTGCCAGCAGTTTATCTGTCCACTCAACTAATGAAAAACTGTTTTTT
-	TRBV19	TRBJ2-2	-	CASSPWGHETGELFF	TGTGCCAGTAGCCCCTGGGGGCATGAGACCGGGGAGCTGTTTTTT
-	TRBV11-2	TRBJ2-7	-	CASSRPWASYEQYF	TGTGCCAGCAGCCGGCCTTGGGCTTCCTACGAGCAGTACTTC
-	TRBV21-1	TRBJ2-1	-	CASSKAQRYHRGAQFF	TGTGCCAGCAGCAAAGCCCAACGGTATCACAGGGGGGCGCAGTTCTTC
TRBD1	TRBV30	TRBJ1-1	-	CAWSVGGDTEAFF	TGTGCCTGGAGTGTAGGGGGCGACACTGAAGCTTTCTTT
TRBD1	TRBV13	TRBJ1-3	-	CASSPTGVAGNTIYF	TGTGCCAGCAGCCCGACAGGGGTAGCTGGAAACACCATATATTTT
TRBD2	TRBV5-1	TRBJ2-1	-	CASSFWGRANNEQFF	TGCGCCAGCAGCTTCTGGGGGAGGGCAAACAATGAGCAGTTCTTC
-	TRBV14	TRBJ2-2	-	CASSQEWFSRDSGELFF	TGTGCCAGCAGCCAAGAATGGTTTAGTCGGGACTCCGGGGAGCTGTTTTTT